The 20 T cell receptor beta chains presented below share a single source sample, sequenced in a study of blood T cell repertoires in COVID-19 (dated by TCRdb to 2018 to 2021). The receptor library was made with the immunoSEQ multiplex PCR assay. This immuneACCESS table, as held by TCRdb, lists in-frame sequences with V and J called but not all clones. Of the missing ones, under half trace to an unresolved V gene in checked studies; the others have no known cause. This sample has a few hundred thousand clones in its table, and roughly 85% of those were observed once. Jointly, the top ten make up 3.6% of the sample. The sequenced sample was peripheral blood. The receptor set was obtained from a woman between 18 and 30 years old with acute or convalescent COVID-19.

The chain combines TRBV19 with TRBJ2-2, with a weak D call TRBD1 (6 bases). Germline values: CDR1 LNHDA, CDR2 SQIVND (reference sequence). This CDR3 is built from 16 residues. The germline V and J ends were trimmed by 1 base and 3 bases, with 12 bases remaining between them. The CDR3 nucleotides read TGTGCCAGTAGTATAGTTGGGGGCCGCGACACCGGGGAGCTGTTTTTT. It yields the protein CASSIVGGRDTGELFF.

J is TRBJ1-1 and V is TRBV18, with a weak D call TRBD1 (6 bases). CDR3 size: 16 residues. The germline CDR1 and CDR2 sequences are KGHSH and LQKENI. V was shortened by 3 bases and J by 0 bases, with 14 bases between the two germline ends. The CDR3 DNA is TGTGCCAGCTCACCCGGACCAGGGGTCGTGAACACTGAAGCTTTCTTT. Its translation: CASSPGPGVVNTEAFF.

This clone was observed a single time. The CDR3, as DNA: TGTGCCAGCAGACACGGGACAGGGTGGTGGGAGCAGTACTTC. This codes for CASRHGTGWWEQYF. V and J are TRBV28 and TRBJ2-7; 9 bases fit TRBD1. CDR1 and CDR2 from the germline V gene are MDHEN and SYDVKM. Trimming removed 6 bases from V and 7 bases from J; junction bases left unmatched: 10. The length of the CDR3 is 14 residues.

This chain joins TRBV14 and TRBJ1-1, with 9 positions matching TRBD1. V was pared by 4 bases and J by 7 bases, with 4 bases of the junction left unmatched. CDR1 SGHDN and CDR2 FVKESK come from the germline V gene. The CDR3 is 13 residues long. As DNA, the CDR3 is TGTGCCAGCAGCCGGGGACAGGGACTTGAAGCTTTCTTT. This sequence encodes CASSRGQGLEAFF.

V gene TRBV5-1 combines with J gene TRBJ2-3, with TRBD2 matching 9 bases. Germline loops: CDR1 SGHRS, CDR2 YFSETQ. The CDR3 is 14 amino acids. The J segment lost 7 bases and the V segment lost 4 bases, leaving 7 bases of the junction unmatched. The CDR3 region has the DNA TGCGCCAGCAGCCAGAGCGGGGGGCTCTATACGCAGTATTTT. Translation gives CASSQSGGLYTQYF.

The V call is TRBV4-2, the J call TRBJ2-2, with TRBD2 matching 10 bases. V trimming: 2 bases; J trimming: 2 bases; junction bases outside the gene matches: 5. The CDR3 length is 17 residues. CDR1 LGHNA and CDR2 YNFKEQ come from the germline V gene. The CDR3 is CASSQITSGINTGELFF. Written as DNA, the CDR3 is TGTGCCAGCAGCCAAATCACTAGCGGGATTAACACCGGGGAGCTGTTTTTT.

This chain connects TRBV25-1 to TRBJ1-2, with D unresolved. The germline V and J ends were trimmed by 0 bases and 0 bases, with 5 bases remaining between them. This CDR3 has 14 residues. Germline lookup yields CDR1 MGHDK and CDR2 SYGVNS. CDR3 sequence reads: CASSEYGANYGYTF. DNA for the CDR3: TGTGCCAGCAGTGAATATGGAGCTAACTATGGCTACACCTTC.

The chain recombines TRBV19 with TRBJ2-1; 12 bases line up with TRBD2. Trimming removed 3 bases from V and 4 bases from J; junction bases left unmatched: 4. The CDR3 sequence is 16 residues long. Germline V gene data show CDR1 as LNHDA and CDR2 as SQIVND (reference sequence). The CDR3 loop reads CASSITLAGGYNEQFF. The CDR3 DNA sequence: TGTGCCAGTAGTATTACCCTAGCGGGGGGGTACAATGAGCAGTTCTTC.

V and J are TRBV27 and TRBJ2-1, with 9 bases aligning to TRBD2. This CDR3 region has 18 residues. The germline V gene has CDR1 MNHEY and CDR2 SMNVEV (reference sequence). The V and J ends lost 4 bases and 10 bases, in that order; junction bases with no gene match: 20. The CDR3 DNA reads as TGTGCCAGCAGTTCCCCTCTTATGGCGGGAGGGAAAGGAAAAGAGCAGTTCTTC. Translation gives CASSSPLMAGGKGKEQFF.

This chain connects TRBV6-5 to TRBJ2-2, with 7 bases aligning to TRBD2. Looked up from germline, CDR1 is MNHEY and CDR2 is SVGAGI. V lost 8 bases to trimming and J lost 6 bases; unmatched junction nucleotides: 12. This CDR3 has 15 residues. In DNA form, the CDR3 reads TGTGCCAGCTCTCGCGGGAGTATGGGCGCCGGGGAGCTGTTTTTT. Residues: CASSRGSMGAGELFF.

The rearrangement links TRBV11-2 to TRBJ2-3, with 8 nucleotides matching TRBD2. J was trimmed by 3 bases and V by 5 bases; bases with no gene match: 4. The CDR3 is 14 amino acids. In germline, CDR1 is SGHAT, CDR2 FQNNGV. The CDR3 nucleotides are TGTGCCAGCAGCCGCAGCGGGGGAACAGATACGCAGTATTTT. Translated: CASSRSGGTDTQYF. The full variable domain, its missing parts supplied by reference TRBV11-2 and TRBJ2-3, is EAGVAQSPRYKIIEKRQSVAFWCNPISGHATLYWYQQILGQGPKLLIQFQNNGVVDDSQLPKDRFSAERLKGVDSTLKIQPAKLEDSAVYLCASSRSGGTDTQYFGPGTRLTVL.

This clone was detected a few times. J is TRBJ2-5 and V is TRBV2, with D uncertain. The CDR3 sequence is 11 residues long. From germline, CDR1 is SNHLY and CDR2 FYNNEI. V shed 8 bases and J shed 1 base, with 5 bases lying between them. This CDR3 reads CASGTQETQYF. The CDR3 bases are TGTGCCAGCGGCACCCAAGAGACCCAGTACTTC.

V and J are TRBV5-6 and TRBJ2-7; TRBD2 matches 8 bases. Germline V gives CDR1 SGHDT, CDR2 YYEEEE. With 1 base clipped from V and 3 bases from J, the junction kept 3 bases outside the gene matches. The CDR3 sequence is 14 residues long. DNA of the CDR3: TGTGCCAGCAGCTTGACACTAGCGGACTACGAGCAGTACTTC. Encoded protein: CASSLTLADYEQYF. The whole variable domain, filled in from reference TRBV5-6 and TRBJ2-7, reads DAGVTQSPTHLIKTRGQQVTLRCSPKSGHDTVSWYQQALGQGPQFIFQYYEEEERQRGNFPDRFSGHQFPNYSSELNVNALLLGDSALYLCASSLTLADYEQYFGPGTRLTVT.

The genes are TRBV28 and TRBJ1-6, with 7 nucleotides matching TRBD1. J gave up 10 bases and V 2 bases, and 8 bases lay outside the gene matches. From germline, CDR1 is MDHEN and CDR2 SYDVKM. The CDR3 is made up of 15 amino acids. The CDR3 sequence is CASSLRWQGDSPLHF. CDR3 DNA: TGTGCCAGCAGTTTACGATGGCAGGGGGACTCACCCCTCCACTTT.

Many counts were recorded for this clone. The chain joins TRBV3-1 (or the pseudogene TRBV3-2) to TRBJ2-7; 7 bases are a match to TRBD2. Trimming at V came to 4 bases and at J to 2 bases, leaving 2 bases not matched to a gene. This CDR3 is 13 amino acids long. Germline-derived CDR1 and CDR2 are LGHDT and YNNKEL (reference sequence). The CDR3 DNA is TGTGCCAGCAGCCTAGCGGGCCCCTACGAGCAGTACTTC. Its protein is CASSLAGPYEQYF.

The chain joins TRBV5-6 to TRBJ2-5; TRBD1 matches at 8 bases. The J segment lost 4 bases and the V segment lost 1 base, leaving 6 bases of the junction unmatched. The germline CDR1 and CDR2 sequences are SGHDT and YYEEEE. The CDR3 has 15 amino acids. The CDR3 is CASSLKSGGGETQYF. The CDR3 DNA reads as TGTGCCAGCAGCTTGAAGTCAGGGGGCGGAGAGACCCAGTACTTC.

This chain uses TRBV27 with TRBJ2-3; 8 bases line up with TRBD1. CDR3 size: 15 residues. The germline V gene encodes CDR1 MNHEY and CDR2 SMNVEV (reference sequence). V lost 3 bases, J lost 1 base, and 3 bases stayed unmatched. The CDR3 spells CASSFPGQGTDTQYF. Written as DNA, the CDR3 is TGTGCCAGCAGTTTTCCGGGACAGGGCACAGATACGCAGTATTTT.

V gene TRBV11-2 combines with J gene TRBJ2-3; D might be TRBD1 (6 bases). The ends were cut back, 0 bases at V and 4 bases at J, with 8 bases in the middle. This CDR3 spans 14 amino acids. Germline CDR1 and CDR2: SGHAT and FQNNGV. The CDR3 protein is CASSLDGGPDTQYF. The CDR3, as DNA: TGTGCCAGCAGCTTAGATGGGGGCCCAGATACGCAGTATTTT.

The chain recombines TRBV5-4 with TRBJ2-3; 9 bases map to TRBD2. The CDR3 is made up of 12 amino acids. The trim removed 7 bases at V and 6 bases at J, leaving 3 bases unmatched. Germline CDR1 and CDR2: SGHNT and YYREEE (reference sequence). CDR3 in DNA: TGTGCCAGCGGGAGCGGGAGGGATACGCAGTATTTT. Its translation: CASGSGRDTQYF.

The J gene is TRBJ1-2, the V gene TRBV7-9, with D possibly being TRBD1 (5 bases). The CDR3 spans 15 residues. Trimming cost V 5 bases and J 5 bases, with 18 bases left between them. CDR1 is SEHNR, CDR2 FQNEAQ, per germline (reference sequence). CDR3 coding DNA: TGTGCCAGCAGCCCGGGGGGAGGCAGATCGTATGGCTACACCTTC. Amino acid sequence: CASSPGGGRSYGYTF. The entire variable domain, with the rest obtained from reference TRBV7-9 and TRBJ1-2, is as follows: DTGVSQNPRHKITKRGQNVTFRCDPISEHNRLYWYRQTLGQGPEFLTYFQNEAQLEKSRLLSDRFSAERPKGSFSTLEIQRTEQGDSAMYLCASSPGGGRSYGYTFGSGTRLTVV.